This paragraph reports one TCR beta chain. The data were obtained in a study of blood T cell repertoires in COVID-19. In the study overall: PBMCs, B-cell-depleted T cells, or T cells were the source of the cDNA or gDNA that made up the material.

This CDR3 is built from 17 residues. Generated by immunoSEQ multiplex PCR, the TCRdb table keeps only in-frame clones and is missing some. Here the sample spans roughly 9,900 clones, roughly 81% being singletons. The chain is built from TRBV21-1 and TRBJ2-1; no check of the table's D call, TRBD2, against the DNA was made. TRBV21-1 is a known pseudogene. The specimen was peripheral blood. This TCR was recovered from a man in his 60s with active COVID-19. In nucleotides, the CDR3 is TGTGCCAGCAGCCCTTCGGGCACTAGCGGGTCCTACAATGAGCAGTTCTTC. It translates to CASSPSGTSGSYNEQFF.